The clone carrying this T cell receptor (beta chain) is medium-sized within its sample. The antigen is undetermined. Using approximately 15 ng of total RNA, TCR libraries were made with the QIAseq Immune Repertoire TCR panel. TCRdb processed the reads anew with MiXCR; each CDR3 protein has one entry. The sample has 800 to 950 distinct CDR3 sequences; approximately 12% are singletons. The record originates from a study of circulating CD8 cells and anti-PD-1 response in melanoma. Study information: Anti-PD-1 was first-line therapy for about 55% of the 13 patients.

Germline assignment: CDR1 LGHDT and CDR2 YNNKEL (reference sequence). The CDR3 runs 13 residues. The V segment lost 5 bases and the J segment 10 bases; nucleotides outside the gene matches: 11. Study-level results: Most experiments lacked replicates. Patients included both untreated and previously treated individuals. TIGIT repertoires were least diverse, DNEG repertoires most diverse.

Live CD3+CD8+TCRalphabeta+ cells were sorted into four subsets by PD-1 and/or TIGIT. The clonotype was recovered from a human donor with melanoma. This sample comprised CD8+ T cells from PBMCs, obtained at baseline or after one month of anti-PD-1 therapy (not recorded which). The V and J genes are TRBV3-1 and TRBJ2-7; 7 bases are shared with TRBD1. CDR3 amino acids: CASSEPGQEVQYF. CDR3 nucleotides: TGTGCCAGCAGCGAGCCTGGACAGGAAGTACAGTACTTC.